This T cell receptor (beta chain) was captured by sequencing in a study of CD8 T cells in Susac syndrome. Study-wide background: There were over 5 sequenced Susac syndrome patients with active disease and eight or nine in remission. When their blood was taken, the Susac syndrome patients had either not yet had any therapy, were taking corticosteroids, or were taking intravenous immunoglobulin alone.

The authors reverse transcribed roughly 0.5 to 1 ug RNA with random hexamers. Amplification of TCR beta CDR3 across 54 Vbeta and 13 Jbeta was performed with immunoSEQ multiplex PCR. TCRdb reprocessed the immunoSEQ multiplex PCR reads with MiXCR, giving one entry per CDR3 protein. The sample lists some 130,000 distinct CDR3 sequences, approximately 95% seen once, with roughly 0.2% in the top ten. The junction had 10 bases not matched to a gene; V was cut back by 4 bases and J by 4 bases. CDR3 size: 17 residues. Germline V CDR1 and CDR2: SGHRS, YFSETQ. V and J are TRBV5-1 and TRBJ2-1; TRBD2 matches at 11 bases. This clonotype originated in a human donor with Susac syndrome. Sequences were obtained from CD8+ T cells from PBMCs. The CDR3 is CASSLFLLAGAYNEQFF. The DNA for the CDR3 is TGCGCCAGCAGCCTTTTCCTACTAGCGGGAGCATACAATGAGCAGTTCTTC.